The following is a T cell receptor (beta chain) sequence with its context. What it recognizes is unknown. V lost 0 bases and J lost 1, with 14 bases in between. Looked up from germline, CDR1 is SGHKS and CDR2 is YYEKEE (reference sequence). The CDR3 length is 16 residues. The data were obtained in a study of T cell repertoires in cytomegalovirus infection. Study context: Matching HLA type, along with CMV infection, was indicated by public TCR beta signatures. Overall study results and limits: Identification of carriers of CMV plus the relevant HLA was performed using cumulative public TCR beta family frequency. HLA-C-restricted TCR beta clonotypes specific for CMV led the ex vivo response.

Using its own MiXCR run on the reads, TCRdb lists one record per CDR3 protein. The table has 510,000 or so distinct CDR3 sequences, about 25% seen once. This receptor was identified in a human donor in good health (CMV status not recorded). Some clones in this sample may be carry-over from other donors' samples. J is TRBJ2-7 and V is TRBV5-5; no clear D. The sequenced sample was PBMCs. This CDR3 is CASSLAPQVSSYEQYV. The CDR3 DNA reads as TGTGCCAGCAGCTTGGCCCCCCAGGTTTCATCCTACGAGCAGTACGTC.